Listed below are T cell receptor beta chains from one sample, sequenced in a study of blood T cell repertoires in COVID-19. The repertoire was sequenced with immunoSEQ multiplex PCR; TCRdb's copy has only in-frame clones and lacks some. The table includes about 160,000 clones, over 70% detected once. The sequencing sample was made of PBMCs or T cells enriched from blood (not recorded which). These receptors originate from a woman aged 45 to 65 in a cohort exposed to, infected with or recovered from COVID-19 (not recorded which). The CDR3 runs from the conserved cysteine through the conserved F or W. A D gene is named only where the DNA matches it firmly. Clone size is given for some rows only: seen once, a few or many times, or a class if the clone is expanded.

clone_size j_call d_call v_call cdr3_aa cdr3_nt
- TRBJ2-1 - TRBV30 CATQENNEQFF TGTGCCACCCAAGAGAACAATGAGCAGTTCTTC
once TRBJ2-4 - TRBV2 CASSVATDIQYF TGTGCCAGCAGTGTTGCCACGGACATTCAGTACTTC
- TRBJ1-2 TRBD1 TRBV30 CAWRLQGVGGYTF TGTGCCTGGAGATTACAGGGGGTTGGTGGCTACACCTTC
- TRBJ2-3 - TRBV15 CATSRGVYTDTQYF TGTGCCACCAGCAGAGGAGTTTACACAGATACGCAGTATTTT
once TRBJ2-3 - TRBV5-1 CASSLGLGDSTDTQYF TGCGCCAGCAGCTTGGGGCTAGGAGATAGCACAGATACGCAGTATTTT
- TRBJ1-1 - TRBV20-1 CSDADTEAFF TGCAGTGATGCAGACACTGAAGCTTTCTTT
- TRBJ2-3 TRBD2 TRBV2 CASRRTSGGRTDTQYF TGTGCCAGCCGGCGGACTAGCGGGGGACGCACAGATACGCAGTATTTT
- TRBJ1-2 - TRBV3-1/TRBV3-2 CASSQDKSYTF TGTGCCAGCAGCCAAGATAAATCCTACACCTTC
- TRBJ2-7 - TRBV12-3/TRBV12-4 CASSLDRAYEQYF TGTGCCAGCAGTTTAGACAGGGCATACGAGCAGTACTTC
few TRBJ1-2 - TRBV28 CASSRGQEHLSYGYTF TGTGCCAGCAGTCGAGGGCAGGAACACCTGAGCTATGGCTACACCTTC
- TRBJ1-6 - TRBV4-3 CASSNGQLDNSPLHF TGCGCCAGCAGCAACGGACAGCTCGATAATTCACCCCTCCACTTT
- TRBJ2-5 TRBD2 TRBV20-1 CSASWPSGGQETQYF TGCAGTGCTAGTTGGCCTAGCGGGGGACAAGAGACCCAGTACTTC
- TRBJ2-1 TRBD1 TRBV5-6 CASSLGDSRFF TGTGCCAGCAGCTTGGGGGACAGTCGTTTCTTC
- TRBJ1-2 TRBD1 TRBV5-1 CASSLDRGNGYTF TGCGCCAGCAGCCTTGACAGGGGGAATGGCTACACCTTC
- TRBJ2-1 TRBD2 TRBV5-1 CASSPGTSGRGDEQFF TGCGCCAGCAGCCCGGGGACTAGCGGTAGAGGGGATGAGCAGTTCTTC
- TRBJ2-5 - TRBV7-7 CASSLTGGVETQYF TGTGCTAGCAGCTTGACGGGGGGCGTAGAGACCCAGTACTTC
- TRBJ1-3 TRBD1 TRBV28 CATTGQGVPSGNTIYF TGTGCCACCACGGGACAGGGAGTCCCCTCTGGAAACACCATATATTTT
- TRBJ2-6 TRBD1 TRBV4-1 CASSREPGQGVAGANVLTF TGCGCCAGCAGCCGAGAGCCGGGACAGGGGGTTGCTGGGGCCAACGTCCTGACTTTC
- TRBJ2-1 TRBD2 TRBV7-8 CASSPQLAERYNEQFF TGTGCCAGCAGCCCCCAACTAGCGGAGAGATACAATGAGCAGTTCTTC
- TRBJ2-3 TRBD2 TRBV19 CASRAGGAGTDTQYF TGTGCCAGTAGGGCCGGGGGGGCCGGCACAGATACGCAGTATTTT
- TRBJ2-7 - TRBV7-2 CASRHDSSYEQYF TGTGCCAGCAGACACGACTCTTCCTACGAGCAGTACTTC
- TRBJ2-7 TRBD2 TRBV6-5 CASTREFYEQYF TGTGCCAGCACGCGGGAGTTCTACGAGCAGTACTTC
- TRBJ2-1 TRBD2 TRBV7-3 CASSLRAGGKYNEQFF TGTGCCAGCAGCTTAAGAGCGGGGGGTAAATACAATGAGCAGTTCTTC
- TRBJ2-2 - TRBV2 CASSEAPTGELFF TGTGCCAGCAGTGAGGCACCCACCGGGGAGCTGTTTTTT
- TRBJ2-2 TRBD2 TRBV19 CASSMALAGVAGELFF TGTGCCAGTAGTATGGCCCTAGCGGGAGTTGCCGGGGAGCTGTTTTTT
- TRBJ1-1 - TRBV4-3 CASSQARETEAFF TGCGCCAGCAGCCAAGCCCGGGAAACTGAAGCTTTCTTT
- TRBJ1-4 TRBD1 TRBV15 CATSRDLMQGAREKLFF TGTGCCACCAGCAGAGATCTTATGCAGGGGGCCCGGGAAAAACTGTTTTTT
once TRBJ1-1 - TRBV11-2 CASSPGGPGMGAFF TGTGCCAGCAGCCCCGGGGGGCCGGGAATGGGAGCTTTCTTT
- TRBJ1-2 - TRBV28 CASRTGQTYGYTF TGTGCCAGCAGAACAGGGCAAACCTATGGCTACACCTTC
- TRBJ1-1 TRBD1 TRBV27 CASIDRGPLGLNTEAFF TGTGCCAGCATTGACAGGGGCCCCCTGGGGCTGAACACTGAAGCTTTCTTT
- TRBJ2-1 TRBD1 TRBV14 CASSQLPGQGALNEQFF TGTGCCAGCAGCCAGTTGCCCGGGCAGGGGGCCCTCAATGAGCAGTTCTTC
- TRBJ2-3 TRBD2 TRBV19 CASSSPGRADLTDTQYF TGTGCCAGTAGTAGTCCTGGGAGGGCGGATCTCACAGATACGCAGTATTTT
- TRBJ1-2 - TRBV5-1 CASSLDRSVLSGYTF TGCGCCAGCAGCTTAGACAGATCAGTTCTGAGTGGCTACACCTTC
- TRBJ2-7 - TRBV4-2 CASSQDKSGDGGSYEQYF TGTGCCAGCAGCCAAGACAAGTCCGGGGATGGTGGCTCCTACGAGCAGTACTTC
- TRBJ2-2 TRBD2 TRBV5-4 CASSLDIAGGSNTGELFF TGTGCCAGCAGCTTGGATATAGCGGGAGGCTCGAACACCGGGGAGCTGTTTTTT
once TRBJ2-1 TRBD2 TRBV27 CASSKGLAGEPEQFF TGTGCCAGCAGTAAGGGACTAGCGGGAGAGCCTGAGCAGTTCTTC
- TRBJ2-3 TRBD2 TRBV28 CASSYQLAGVTDTQYF TGTGCCAGCAGTTACCAACTAGCGGGAGTTACAGATACGCAGTATTTT
- TRBJ2-7 TRBD2 TRBV10-3 CAITEGRGGPTYEQYF TGTGCCATCACCGAGGGGCGCGGGGGGCCTACCTACGAGCAGTACTTC
few TRBJ2-1 - TRBV28 CASSFPTLGDSYNEQFF TGTGCCAGCAGTTTTCCAACCCTCGGGGATTCCTACAATGAGCAGTTCTTC
few TRBJ1-1 TRBD1 TRBV5-4 CASKRQGGNTEAFF TGTGCCAGCAAAAGACAGGGCGGGAACACTGAAGCTTTCTTT
- TRBJ2-1 - TRBV7-2 CASTLAAHQHNEQFF TGTGCCAGCACCTTAGCGGCACACCAACACAATGAGCAGTTCTTC
- TRBJ1-4 TRBD1 TRBV28 CASSFPGTGDKKLFF TGTGCCAGCAGTTTCCCCGGGACAGGGGACAAAAAACTGTTTTTT
- TRBJ2-7 TRBD2 TRBV27 CATPRGRDKISYEQYF TGTGCCACCCCCCGCGGGAGGGATAAGATTTCCTACGAGCAGTACTTC
- TRBJ1-5 - TRBV27 CASSKREGNQPQHF TGTGCCAGCAGCAAAAGGGAGGGCAATCAGCCCCAGCATTTT
- TRBJ1-6 - TRBV28 CASSPTRELYNSPLHF TGTGCCAGCAGTCCAACCCGGGAGCTCTATAATTCACCCCTCCACTTT
- TRBJ2-5 TRBD2 TRBV7-8 CASSFVAGGTKETQYF TGTGCCAGCAGCTTTGTAGCGGGGGGAACCAAAGAGACCCAGTACTTC
- TRBJ1-6 - TRBV5-6 CASSQPRGGAADSPLHF TGTGCCAGCAGCCAACCTCGCGGGGGGGCGGCGGATTCACCCCTCCACTTT